This T cell receptor (beta chain) was documented in a study of blood T cell repertoires in COVID-19 (dated by TCRdb to the early 2020s). A note on the overall study: Collaborator samples came from the United States, Italy and Spain and covered acute and convalescent phases of COVID-19. The prospective study material was composed of cDNA or gDNA derived from T cells, B-cell-depleted T cells, or PBMCs. Subjects who had been exposed to COVID-19, were actively infected with it, or had recovered from it provided the deeply sampled blood TCRbeta repertoires that made up the dataset. The repertoires were released in a freely available public database intended as a resource for research on the immune response to SARS-CoV-2. The samples were drawn from the first 160 participants of the ongoing ImmuneRACE study and from 950 to 1,500 subjects provided by 6 global collaborators. A de-identified subject ID, COVID-19 status, age in years and sex were almost always included in the sample metadata. Where available, HLA class I and class II types were taken from metadata supplied by the sample provider and were not determined by assay-based typing.

TCRbeta CDR3 regions were amplified from genomic DNA by means of the immunoSEQ Assay, a bias-controlled multiplex PCR. In the authors' own workflow: The number of nucleated cells in each sample was estimated from the amplification of reference gene primers within the assay. Sequence reads were collapsed and filtered to measure the absolute abundance of every unique TCRbeta CDR3 rearrangement. For each sample, productive Simpson clonality was calculated as the square root of Simpson's diversity index over productive rearrangements. The table was pulled from immuneACCESS by TCRdb, which kept in-frame rearrangements only. Such tables lose some clones; where checked, under half of the loss comes from unresolved V genes, and the rest has no known cause. That table is the source of V, J and clone size, and D and trimming were worked out from the DNA. Across this sample there are over 85,000 clones, with approximately 82% seen only once. Roughly 25% of the sample is held by the ten biggest clonotypes.

A distance of 16 bases separates the germline ends of V and J, which lose 6 bases and 8 bases respectively. The CDR3 holds 14 amino acids from the cysteine to the phenylalanine. The only DNA kept is the CDR3, 42 bases in frame from the first base. CDR1 is given as MNHEY and CDR2 as SMNVEV, both from the germline V gene (reference sequence). The study at large found these results: Clinical and demographic metadata were provided uncurated, with the amount varying by source and participant.

The collaborating institutions used their own protocols to collect whole blood in K2EDTA tubes. For TCRbeta analysis, collaborator samples were shipped as frozen whole blood, as isolated PBMCs, or as DNA extracted from either sample type. About this clone itself: The clone's antigen remains unknown. Base quality data are lacking; no much larger clone is found one base away.

The sequence was collected from a man in his 60s with acute or convalescent COVID-19. The source material was peripheral blood. The rearrangement combines TRBV27 with TRBJ1-4; TRBD1 might be the D gene, on 6 matching bases. Read as DNA, the sequence is TGTGCCAGCAGGGGTCAGGGGCTTCGAGAAAAACTGTTTTTT. This encodes CASRGQGLREKLFF.